One and the same sample provided the 19 T cell receptor beta chains below, sequenced in a study of shared clonotypes between healthy human individuals. The data were produced by immunoSEQ multiplex PCR, yet TCRdb's version contains in-frame clones alone and is incomplete. Of about 2.4 million clones listed, roughly 93% were seen once; the top ten hold around 0.37%. Sequenced: naive CD4+ T cells from PBMCs. Documented subset: CD45RA+ positively selected. These TCRs come from a man younger than 35 in good health. Some clones in this sample may be carry-over from other donors' samples.

This clone was detected once. The CDR3, as DNA: TGTGCCAGCAGCCCCGCGTACAGCTCCTACAATGAGCAGTTCTTC. Translating gives CASSPAYSSYNEQFF. The chain carries TRBV11-3 and TRBJ2-1; D is undetermined. CDR3 length equals 15 residues. Germline V gene sequence: CDR1 SGHNT, CDR2 YENEEA. V was shortened by 5 bases and J by 0 bases, with 11 bases between the two germline ends.

The chain has TRBV5-1 and TRBJ2-3; TRBD2 agrees at 7 bases. Germline trimming cut 4 bases from V and 2 bases from J; bases unmatched to any gene: 10. Germline V gene sequence: CDR1 SGHRS, CDR2 YFSETQ. This CDR3 has 16 residues. Here the CDR3 reads CASSPNRAGTTDTQYF. The CDR3 DNA is TGCGCCAGCAGCCCGAACCGAGCGGGGACCACAGATACGCAGTATTTT.

V and J are TRBV10-3 and TRBJ2-5; 10 nucleotides line up with TRBD2. Unmatched junction bases numbered 3, after V lost 5 bases and J lost 3 bases. This CDR3 region has 14 residues. From germline, CDR1 is ENHRY and CDR2 SYGVKD. The CDR3: CAISPGTSEETQYF. CDR3 DNA: TGTGCCATCAGTCCCGGGACTAGCGAAGAGACCCAGTACTTC.

V gene TRBV5-1 combines with J gene TRBJ2-1; 7 bases fit TRBD1. The V gene's germline CDR1 is SGHRS and CDR2 YFSETQ. CDR3 length: 14 residues. V was pared by 4 bases and J by 6 bases, with 7 bases of the junction left unmatched. The CDR3 region has the DNA TGCGCCAGCAGCCCGACAGGGTCCCCCAATGAGCAGTTCTTC. It specifies CASSPTGSPNEQFF.

V usage is TRBV7-9 and J usage is TRBJ1-1; the D gene is possibly TRBD1 (5 bases). Per germline, CDR1 SEHNR and CDR2 FQNEAQ (reference sequence). V lost 1 base and J lost 1, with 10 bases in between. This CDR3 is 15 amino acids long. Written as DNA, the CDR3 is TGTGCCAGCAGCTTAGATCCAGGGAAGAACACTGAAGCTTTCTTT. Translated: CASSLDPGKNTEAFF.

The chain combines TRBV27 with TRBJ2-7; possible D gene TRBD2, 6 bases. The CDR3 is 15 residues long. Germline lookup yields CDR1 MNHEY and CDR2 SMNVEV (reference sequence). V lost 0 bases to trimming and J lost 2 bases, with 11 bases between them. The CDR3 here is CASSLSSGATYEQYF. The CDR3, as DNA: TGTGCCAGCAGTTTATCATCGGGAGCGACCTACGAGCAGTACTTC.

This sequence joins TRBV28 and TRBJ1-1; tentatively, D is TRBD1 (5 bases). The germline CDR1 and CDR2 sequences are MDHEN and SYDVKM. V lost 4 bases, J lost 5 bases, and 14 bases lay in between. The CDR3 has 14 residues. Here the CDR3 DNA reads TGTGCCAGCAGTTCAATCTCGGGGGTTACTGAAGCTTTCTTT. Translating gives CASSSISGVTEAFF.

Concerning this clone itself: The same CDR3 also results from other DNA sequences found in this sample. The chain couples TRBV28 to TRBJ1-1; TRBD1 might be the D (5 bases). Germline values: CDR1 MDHEN, CDR2 SYDVKM. Deletions cut 5 bases from V and 1 base from J, with 5 bases between. This CDR3 comprises 12 residues. CDR3 nucleotides: TGTGCCAGCAGTACAGGGAACACTGAAGCTTTCTTT. It is translated as CASSTGNTEAFF.

V usage is TRBV5-1 and J usage is TRBJ2-5, with 10 bases identical to TRBD2. Germline CDR1 and CDR2: SGHRS and YFSETQ. The V gene end was trimmed by 7 bases and the J gene end by 6 bases; junction bases not matched to a gene: 3. This CDR3 comprises 12 residues. The chain's CDR3 is CASGTSEKTQYF. The DNA for the CDR3 is TGCGCCAGCGGGACTAGCGAGAAGACCCAGTACTTC.

This chain links TRBV5-1 with TRBJ2-1; 7 bases fit TRBD2. CDR3 length: 13 residues. The germline V gene encodes CDR1 SGHRS and CDR2 YFSETQ. J gave up 4 bases and V 3 bases, and 1 base lay outside the gene matches. The DNA for the CDR3 is TGCGCCAGCAGCTGGGAGGGATACAATGAGCAGTTCTTC. Its translation is CASSWEGYNEQFF. The complete variable domain, with remaining parts taken from reference TRBV5-1 and TRBJ2-1, reads KAGVTQTPRYLIKTRGQQVTLSCSPISGHRSVSWYQQTPGQGLQFLFEYFSETQRNKGNFPGRFSGRQFSNSRSEMNVSTLELGDSALYLCASSWEGYNEQFFGPGTRLTVL.

V is TRBV28 and J is TRBJ2-6, with no clear D. V lost 7 bases and J 0 bases, leaving 7 bases between the germline ends. Germline-derived CDR1 and CDR2 are MDHEN and SYDVKM. This CDR3 comprises 14 residues. Written as DNA, the CDR3 is TGTGCCAGCACCCCCAGCTCTGGGGCCAACGTCCTGACTTTC. Amino acid sequence: CASTPSSGANVLTF.

The J gene is TRBJ1-1, the V gene TRBV19, with 9 nucleotides matching TRBD1. Germline CDR1 LNHDA, CDR2 SQIVND (reference sequence). The length of the CDR3 is 15 residues. V trimming: 3 bases; J trimming: 0 bases; junction bases outside the gene matches: 2. The chain's CDR3 is CASSMRDRVNTEAFF. For the CDR3, the DNA is TGTGCCAGTAGTATGAGGGACAGGGTGAACACTGAAGCTTTCTTT.

Here the CDR3 DNA reads TGTGCCAGCAGTTACGCGGCATCTCGTCAGCCCCAGCATTTT. As protein: CASSYAASRQPQHF. The V gene is TRBV6-5, the J gene TRBJ1-5; D not certain. The CDR3 totals 14 residues. V lost 2 bases, J lost 6 bases, and 11 bases lay in between. Germline V gene sequence: CDR1 MNHEY, CDR2 SVGAGI.

This chain uses TRBV7-8 with TRBJ2-2; TRBD2 agrees at 14 bases. V lost 8 bases, J lost 0 bases, and 2 bases stayed unmatched. The CDR3 spans 16 residues. The germline V gene has CDR1 SGHVS and CDR2 FQNEAQ. CDR3 in amino acids: CASQTSGRANTGELFF. CDR3 nucleotide sequence: TGTGCCAGCCAGACTAGCGGGAGGGCGAACACCGGGGAGCTGTTTTTT.

The count of this clone is one. The chain employs TRBV5-4 and TRBJ2-3; D tentatively reads TRBD1 or TRBD2 (6 bases each). CDR1 is SGHNT, CDR2 YYREEE, per germline (reference sequence). V was trimmed by 0 bases and J by 9 bases, leaving 17 bases between them. The CDR3 is made up of 15 amino acids. This CDR3 is CASSLGGPGAKTQYF. The CDR3 DNA follows: TGTGCCAGCAGCTTGGGAGGGCCGGGGGCGAAGACGCAGTATTTT.

The chain couples TRBV25-1 to TRBJ2-1, with 14 bases that match TRBD2. Unmatched junction bases numbered 5, after V lost 3 bases and J lost 10 bases. Germline assignment: CDR1 MGHDK and CDR2 SYGVNS. The CDR3 consists of 15 residues. The CDR3 spells CASSDGTSGSREQFF. CDR3 in DNA: TGTGCCAGCAGTGACGGGACTAGCGGGAGTCGGGAGCAGTTCTTC.

With regard to this clone: Other DNA sequences in the sample encode the same CDR3. The chain carries TRBV18 and TRBJ2-3; D not certain. Trimming shortened V by 0 bases and J by 3 bases, and 7 bases separated the two germline ends. CDR3 length equals 14 residues. CDR1 and CDR2 from the germline V gene are KGHSH and LQKENI. The CDR3 DNA sequence: TGTGCCAGCTCACCACCAGGCGGAACAGATACGCAGTATTTT. Translating gives CASSPPGGTDTQYF.

The V gene is TRBV2, the J gene TRBJ2-2; a weak D match, TRBD1 (5 bases). V was trimmed by 8 bases and J by 4 bases, leaving 8 bases between them. Per germline, CDR1 SNHLY and CDR2 FYNNEI. This CDR3 has 12 amino acids. Written as DNA, the CDR3 is TGTGCCAGCCAGGGCCTCACCGGGGAGCTGTTTTTT. Residues: CASQGLTGELFF.

For the CDR3, the DNA is TGCGCCAGCAGTGTCAAGCGGGGGGGGGAAAATGAGCAGTTCTTC. It specifies CASSVKRGGENEQFF. The V gene is TRBV10-2, the J gene TRBJ2-1; 10 bases align to TRBD2. Germline CDR1 WSHSY, CDR2 SAAADI. The CDR3 is 15 amino acids. Losses at the gene ends were 4 bases for V and 7 bases for J; bases not matched to a gene: 7.